The source of this T cell receptor (beta chain) is a study of cytomegalovirus exposure and HLA in healthy donors. Study-level background: When 350 to 400 donors were genotyped, roughly 80% of them were found to fall in the Caucasian-associated ancestry cluster.

Regarding this clone: What it binds is unknown.

Donors consisted of healthy bone marrow donors. Study results and caveats: In a later analysis, an Asian-associated ancestry cluster reportedly showed fewer N-insertions than the roughly 710-donor mean.

Use of 60 Vbeta and 13 Jbeta primers characterized the PCR. Methods used by the authors: Unique TCR beta chains totaled 65 million to 95 million in a later count, with around 12 million of them shared. Libraries were prepared by immunoSEQ multiplex PCR; TCRdb keeps only in-frame clonotypes and omits some of them. The D gene and trimming were derived from the DNA, and the V and J assignments and clone size from that table. Of nearly 200,000 clones detected, about nine tenths appear once; the ten largest clones hold 1% to 1.5%. Sequenced input: PBMCs. This receptor was taken from a man younger than 40 in good health and CMV-seronegative.

The CDR3 region has the DNA TGTGCCAGCAGCTTAGTCGCAGGGTCAACCAATGAGCAGTTCTTC. Translation gives CASSLVAGSTNEQFF. This rearrangement joins TRBV11-2 to TRBJ2-1, with D tentatively TRBD1 (5 bases). This CDR3 has 15 amino acids. V shed 1 base and J shed 6 bases, with 13 bases lying between them. The germline V gene encodes CDR1 SGHAT and CDR2 FQNNGV.